Each of the 16 T cell receptor beta chains below was sequenced from the same sample in a study of blood T cells in healthy people across ages. A second PCR of roughly 7 to 11 cycles used a sample-barcoded 5' primer and a J-beta primer mix. TCRdb reprocessed the 5' RACE reads via MiXCR and lists one record per CDR3 protein. The sample consists of hundreds of thousands of distinct CDR3 sequences, roughly 44% of them appearing once. The sample was blood. The source is a man in his fifties or sixties in good health.

The rearrangement uses TRBV12-3 or TRBV12-4 and TRBJ2-3; D is perhaps TRBD2 (5 bases). Trimming left V 2 bases short and J 3 bases short, with 12 bases between. This CDR3 has 15 residues. In DNA form, the CDR3 reads TGTGCCAGCAGTTTAAACTTCCCGGGGACAGATACGCAGTATTTT. Its protein product is CASSLNFPGTDTQYF.

The chain uses TRBV6-2 or TRBV6-3 and TRBJ1-1; tentative D call: TRBD1 (6 bases). The CDR3 is made up of 14 amino acids. Trimming took off 5 bases at V and 5 bases at J, with 15 bases between the two ends. Germline V gene data show CDR1 as MNHEY and CDR2 as SVGEGT. CDR3: CASSRPGVGTEAFF. As DNA, the CDR3 is TGTGCCAGCAGTAGGCCAGGGGTCGGGACTGAAGCTTTCTTT.

This chain links TRBV28 with TRBJ2-5; tentative D call: TRBD2 (5 bases). The J call may not be correct, given that the DNA end is closer to TRBJ2-7. Germline CDR1 reads MDHEN; CDR2 reads SYDVKM. CDR3 length: 12 residues. CDR3 DNA: TGTGCCAGCAGATTAATCGGGGTCGAGCAGTACTTC. As protein: CASRLIGVEQYF.

The CDR3 coding sequence is TGTGCCAGCAGTTACTTGAATACGCAGTATTTT. Its translation is CASSYLNTQYF. The chain recombines TRBV6-5 with TRBJ2-3; D remains ambiguous. The CDR3 runs to 11 residues. Looked up from germline, CDR1 is MNHEY and CDR2 is SVGAGI. The ends were cut back, 1 base at V and 7 bases at J, with 3 bases in the middle.

Points on this clonotype: A junction end diverges from the germline sequence, so it may reflect a read error. J is TRBJ1-6 and V is TRBV19; the D is unclear. The CDR3 extends over 13 amino acids. Germline loops: CDR1 LNHDA, CDR2 SQIVND (reference sequence). CDR3 DNA sequence: TGTACCAGTTGCGGGTGGGAGAATTCACCCCTCCACTTT. Residues: CTSCGWENSPLHF.

This chain uses TRBV29-1 with TRBJ2-5, with D possibly being TRBD1 or TRBD2 (5 bases each). CDR1 and CDR2 (germline): SQVTM, ANQGSEA. Between the trimmed V and J ends, which lost 6 bases and 7 bases, there was a span of 15 bases. The CDR3 contains 12 residues. CDR3 loop: CSVAEGIGTQYF. Here the CDR3 DNA reads TGCAGCGTGGCCGAGGGGATCGGGACCCAGTACTTC.

The rearrangement joins TRBV27 to TRBJ2-6; no clear D. V lost 5 bases and J 2 bases, leaving 7 bases between the germline ends. Germline V gene sequence: CDR1 MNHEY, CDR2 SMNVEV (reference sequence). This CDR3 has 14 residues. CDR3 region: CASSGQTGANVLTF. For the CDR3, the DNA is TGTGCCAGCAGTGGCCAAACTGGGGCCAACGTCCTGACTTTC.

This clonotype has only a few counts. The V call is TRBV14, the J call TRBJ2-1; TRBD2 might be the D (6 bases). The CDR3 covers 15 residues. Germline-derived CDR1 and CDR2 are SGHDN and FVKESK. Trimming pared 1 base from V and 4 bases from J, leaving 11 bases between. The CDR3 region is CASSQVAGTYNEQFF. In DNA, the CDR3 is TGTGCCAGCAGCCAAGTGGCGGGGACTTACAATGAGCAGTTCTTC.

The chain combines TRBV20-1 with TRBJ2-5; 8 nucleotides match TRBD2. Trimming at V came to 5 bases and at J to 4 bases, leaving 6 bases not matched to a gene. The CDR3 runs to 13 residues. Germline V CDR1 and CDR2: DFQATT, SNEGSKA (reference sequence). CDR3 DNA: TGCAGTGCTGAAAGCGGGGGAGGAGAGACCCAGTACTTC. It is translated as CSAESGGGETQYF.

This clonotype was seen repeatedly, ten times or more. J is TRBJ1-4 and V is TRBV29-1; possible D gene TRBD1, 5 bases. The V end was cut by 3 bases, the J end by 10 bases, with 12 bases between. Germline V lookup: CDR1 SQVTM, CDR2 ANQGSEA. This CDR3 is 12 amino acids long. The CDR3: CSVDQGDGKLFF. The CDR3 DNA sequence: TGCAGCGTTGATCAGGGAGACGGAAAACTGTTTTTT.

The J gene is TRBJ2-3, the V gene TRBV3-1; D perhaps matches TRBD2 (6 bases). Trimming cost V 4 bases and J 5 bases, with 16 bases left between them. The CDR3 has 15 amino acids. Per germline, CDR1 LGHDT and CDR2 YNNKEL (reference sequence). The CDR3 bases are TGTGCCAGCAGCCTCGGCTTTGGCGGGATAGATACGCAGTATTTT. This encodes CASSLGFGGIDTQYF.

The CDR3 DNA sequence: TGTGCCAGCAGCTTAGCGACAGGGGATGGCTACACCTTC. The encoded protein is CASSLATGDGYTF. V is TRBV11-1 and J is TRBJ1-2; 8 bases map to TRBD1. The CDR3 totals 13 residues. CDR1 and CDR2 from the germline V gene are SGHAT and FQDESV (reference sequence). With 0 bases clipped from V and 6 bases from J, the junction kept 0 bases outside the gene matches.

This clonotype showed up just once. CDR3 coding DNA: TGCGCCAGCAGCTTGGAAGTTCGGAGTCCTAATTCACCCCTCCACTTT. It is translated as CASSLEVRSPNSPLHF. V is TRBV5-1 and J is TRBJ1-6; D remains unclear. Germline loops: CDR1 SGHRS, CDR2 YFSETQ. The CDR3 runs to 16 residues. V lost 0 bases, J lost 6 bases, and 13 bases lay in between.

This clonotype was picked up a small number of times. The chain recombines TRBV7-2 with TRBJ2-1; 7 nucleotides match TRBD2. Germline trimming cut 5 bases from V and 8 bases from J; bases unmatched to any gene: 9. Germline lookup yields CDR1 SGHTA and CDR2 FQGNSA. This CDR3 contains 14 residues. CDR3 in amino acids: CASSRLGGVYEQFF. The CDR3 nucleotides are TGTGCCAGCAGCCGGTTGGGGGGGGTGTATGAGCAGTTCTTC.

This clonotype turned up a few times. This rearrangement joins TRBV7-6 to TRBJ2-4; D unresolved. Germline CDR1 and CDR2: SGHVS and FNYEAQ. Between the trimmed V and J ends, which lost 2 bases and 13 bases, there was a span of 18 bases. The CDR3 covers 14 residues. CDR3 amino acids: CASSLLLHSGAQYF. CDR3 nucleotide sequence: TGTGCCAGCAGCTTACTACTTCATTCAGGAGCGCAGTACTTC.

The chain carries TRBV7-2 and TRBJ2-4; 13 nucleotides match TRBD2. TRBJ2-7 explains the end of the DNA better; the J call may be wrong. Per the germline V gene, CDR1 is SGHTA and CDR2 is FQGNSA. The CDR3 runs to 17 residues. CDR3 sequence (DNA): TGTGCCAGCAGCCTACGAGGGGTGACTAGCGGGGGGTACGAGCAGTACTTC. Encoded protein: CASSLRGVTSGGYEQYF.